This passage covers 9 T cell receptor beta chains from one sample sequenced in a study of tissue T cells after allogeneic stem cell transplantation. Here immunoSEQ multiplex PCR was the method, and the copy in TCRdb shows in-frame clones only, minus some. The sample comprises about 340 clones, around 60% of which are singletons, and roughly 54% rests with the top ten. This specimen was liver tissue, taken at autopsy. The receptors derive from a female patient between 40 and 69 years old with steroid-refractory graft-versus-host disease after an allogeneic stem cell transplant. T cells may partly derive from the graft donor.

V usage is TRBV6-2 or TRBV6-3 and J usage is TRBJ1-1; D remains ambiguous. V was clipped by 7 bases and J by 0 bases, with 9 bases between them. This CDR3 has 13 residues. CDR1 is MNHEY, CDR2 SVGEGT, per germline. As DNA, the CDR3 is TGTGCCAGCACCCCTGGGCTGAACACTGAAGCTTTCTTT. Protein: CASTPGLNTEAFF.

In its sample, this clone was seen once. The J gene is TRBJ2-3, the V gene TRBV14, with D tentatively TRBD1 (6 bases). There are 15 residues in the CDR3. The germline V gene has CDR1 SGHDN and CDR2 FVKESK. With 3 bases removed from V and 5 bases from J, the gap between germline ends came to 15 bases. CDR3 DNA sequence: TGTGCCAGCAGCCAGGGGGCAGGGGCTGGAGATACGCAGTATTTT. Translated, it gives CASSQGAGAGDTQYF.

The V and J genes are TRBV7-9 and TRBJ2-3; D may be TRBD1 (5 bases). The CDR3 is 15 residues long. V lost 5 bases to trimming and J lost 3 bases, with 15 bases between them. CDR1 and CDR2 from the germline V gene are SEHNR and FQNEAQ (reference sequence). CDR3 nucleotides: TGTGCCAGCAGCCTTGCCGCAGGGATGACAGATACGCAGTATTTT. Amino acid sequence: CASSLAAGMTDTQYF.

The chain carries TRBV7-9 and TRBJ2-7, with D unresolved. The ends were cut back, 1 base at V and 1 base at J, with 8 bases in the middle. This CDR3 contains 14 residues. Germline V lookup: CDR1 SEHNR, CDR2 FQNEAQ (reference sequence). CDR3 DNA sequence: TGTGCCAGCAGCTTAGGGCTAGTTTCCTACGAGCAGTACTTC. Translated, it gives CASSLGLVSYEQYF.

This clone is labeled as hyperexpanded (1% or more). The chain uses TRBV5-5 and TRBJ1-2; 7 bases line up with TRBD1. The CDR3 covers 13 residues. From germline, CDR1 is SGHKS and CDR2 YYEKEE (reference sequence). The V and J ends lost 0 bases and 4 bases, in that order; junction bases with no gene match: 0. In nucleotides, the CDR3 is TGTGCCAGCAGCTTGGGGACAGGCTATGGCTACACCTTC. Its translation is CASSLGTGYGYTF. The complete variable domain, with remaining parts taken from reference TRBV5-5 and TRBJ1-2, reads DAGVTQSPTHLIKTRGQQVTLRCSPISGHKSVSWYQQVLGQGPQFIFQYYEKEERGRGNFPDRFSARQFPNYSSELNVNALLLGDSALYLCASSLGTGYGYTFGSGTRLTVV.

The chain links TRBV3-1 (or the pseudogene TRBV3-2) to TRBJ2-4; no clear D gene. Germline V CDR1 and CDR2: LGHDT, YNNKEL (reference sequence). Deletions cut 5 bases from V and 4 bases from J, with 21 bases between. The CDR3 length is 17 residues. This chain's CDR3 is CASSWAIPICRKNIQYF. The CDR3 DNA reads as TGTGCCAGCAGCTGGGCAATTCCCATTTGCAGAAAAAACATTCAGTACTTC.

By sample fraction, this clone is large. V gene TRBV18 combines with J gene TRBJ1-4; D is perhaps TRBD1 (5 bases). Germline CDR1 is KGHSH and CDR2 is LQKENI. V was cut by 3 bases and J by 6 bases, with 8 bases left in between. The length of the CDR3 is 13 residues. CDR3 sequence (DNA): TGTGCCAGCTCACCGGGGCGCGATGAAAAACTGTTTTTT. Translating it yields CASSPGRDEKLFF.

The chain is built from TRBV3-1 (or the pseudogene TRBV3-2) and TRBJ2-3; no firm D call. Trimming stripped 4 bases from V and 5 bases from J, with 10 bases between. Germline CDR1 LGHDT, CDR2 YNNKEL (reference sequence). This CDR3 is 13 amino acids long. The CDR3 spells CASSLFMQDTQYF. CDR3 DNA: TGTGCCAGCAGCCTATTCATGCAAGATACGCAGTATTTT.

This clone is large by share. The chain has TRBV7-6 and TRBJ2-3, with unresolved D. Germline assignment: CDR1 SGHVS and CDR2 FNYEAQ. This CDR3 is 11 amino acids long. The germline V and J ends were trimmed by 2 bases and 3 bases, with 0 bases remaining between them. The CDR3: CASSLTDTQYF. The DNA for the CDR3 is TGTGCCAGCAGCTTAACAGATACGCAGTATTTT.